The T cell receptor beta chain described here comes from a study of response to subunit inactivated influenza vaccine. The CDR3 is 11 amino acids. Trimming cost V 3 bases and J 9 bases, with 9 bases left between them. The germline CDR1 and CDR2 sequences are DFQATT and SNEGSKA (reference sequence). TCRdb itself ran the RT-PCR reads through MiXCR, one entry per CDR3 protein. The sample shows about 530,000 distinct CDR3 sequences, 13% of them seen only once. The receptor was derived from a man aged 50 to 59 who received an inactivated influenza vaccine. Sequenced material: PBMCs from blood, taken roughly 6 weeks after vaccination. J is TRBJ2-1 and V is TRBV20-1; D not resolved. The CDR3 loop is CSARHFSEQFF. In DNA, the CDR3 is TGCAGTGCTAGGCACTTCAGTGAGCAGTTCTTC.